Shown below are 16 T cell receptor beta chains from a single sample sequenced in a study of T cell repertoires in ileal Crohn's disease. Libraries were prepared by immunoSEQ multiplex PCR; TCRdb keeps only in-frame clonotypes and omits some of them. The repertoire holds 2,000 to 2,500 clones, with just over 85% as singletons. This sample's time point: neoterminal ileum biopsy at postoperative endoscopy, about 6 months after surgery. Specimen: ileal tissue. The source is an adult with Crohn's disease.

V is TRBV18 and J is TRBJ1-2; D gene unclear. Germline values: CDR1 KGHSH, CDR2 LQKENI. The CDR3 sequence is 14 residues long. Trimming cost V 6 bases and J 6 bases, with 17 bases left between them. The DNA for the CDR3 is TGTGCCAGCTCCCTAGGGAGGGTTGCCGATGGCTACACCTTC. Its translation is CASSLGRVADGYTF.

This clone was picked up a small number of times. The chain employs TRBV30 and TRBJ1-2; D unresolved. This CDR3 has 14 residues. The germline V and J ends were trimmed by 3 bases and 3 bases, with 14 bases remaining between them. The germline gives CDR1 GTSNPN, CDR2 SVGIG (reference sequence). CDR3: CAWRPSRTDYGYTF. DNA of the CDR3: TGTGCCTGGAGGCCTTCGCGGACGGACTATGGCTACACCTTC.

The chain is built from TRBV28 and TRBJ1-1, with D perhaps matching TRBD1 (5 bases). There are 15 residues in the CDR3. CDR1 is MDHEN, CDR2 SYDVKM, per germline. V shed 4 bases and J shed 5 bases, with 17 bases lying between them. The CDR3: CASSSSIAGTTEAFF. The DNA for the CDR3 is TGTGCCAGCAGTTCATCTATAGCAGGGACTACTGAAGCTTTCTTT.

This clone was counted once. V and J are TRBV6-6 and TRBJ1-2; 10 bases line up with TRBD1. There are 14 residues in the CDR3. The V gene's germline CDR1 is MNHNY and CDR2 SVGAGI (reference sequence). The junction had 9 bases not matched to a gene; V was cut back by 6 bases and J by 8 bases. CDR3 nucleotides: TGTGCCAGCAGAACCCCGGACAGGGGGTTCGGCTACACCTTC. Its protein is CASRTPDRGFGYTF.

The chain has TRBV15 and TRBJ2-5, with D perhaps TRBD1 (6 bases). Germline lookup yields CDR1 LNHNV and CDR2 YYDKDF (reference sequence). This CDR3 is 15 amino acids long. Trimming cost V 0 bases and J 9 bases, with 17 bases left between them. CDR3: CATSRDQGHSSAQYF. CDR3 bases: TGTGCCACCAGCAGAGACCAGGGACACTCCTCGGCCCAGTACTTC.

The V and J genes are TRBV27 and TRBJ1-1; 7 bases are shared with TRBD1. V lost 3 bases and J lost 4; bases outside the gene matches: 5. The germline V gene encodes CDR1 MNHEY and CDR2 SMNVEV (reference sequence). The CDR3 runs 14 residues. The CDR3 DNA is TGTGCCAGCAGTTTCAGGGGGGTGAGCACTGAAGCTTTCTTT. It codes for CASSFRGVSTEAFF.

The chain recombines TRBV10-1 with TRBJ2-5; 9 nucleotides agree with TRBD1. Looked up from germline, CDR1 is WNHNN and CDR2 is SYGVQD (reference sequence). Trimming removed 6 bases from V and 4 bases from J; junction bases left unmatched: 9. The CDR3 length is 15 residues. CDR3 in amino acids: CASRVRDRVGETQYF. The CDR3 bases are TGCGCCAGCAGGGTCCGGGACAGGGTAGGAGAGACCCAGTACTTC.

This clone was counted only a few times. The CDR3 bases are TGTGCCAGCAGTTTAGGACCGTGGGACACTGAAGCTTTCTTT. Its translation is CASSLGPWDTEAFF. The chain couples TRBV28 to TRBJ1-1; D unclear. The germline CDR1 and CDR2 sequences are MDHEN and SYDVKM. V dropped 2 bases and J dropped 3 bases, with 10 bases sitting between them. This CDR3 comprises 14 residues.

The J gene is TRBJ1-5, the V gene TRBV19; no clear D. Deletions cut 7 bases from V and 2 bases from J, with 18 bases between. The CDR3 extends over 16 amino acids. Germline V gene data show CDR1 as LNHDA and CDR2 as SQIVND (reference sequence). This CDR3 is CASTTTLGNGNQPQHF. CDR3 DNA sequence: TGTGCCAGTACCACTACCTTGGGTAACGGCAATCAGCCCCAGCATTTT.

Turning to this clone: One end of the junction varies from germline; a read error may be responsible. V is TRBV19 and J is TRBJ2-2, with 9 positions matching TRBD2. Germline CDR1 and CDR2: LNHDA and SQIVND (reference sequence). CDR3 size: 16 residues. CDR3 DNA sequence: TGTGCCAGTAGCGGTAGCGGGGGATTCAACACCGGTGAGCTGTTTTTT. Residues: CASSGSGGFNTGELFF.

This clone was recorded only once. The rearrangement links TRBV4-2 to TRBJ2-7; no firm D call. V was cut by 0 bases and J by 1 base, with 13 bases left in between. The CDR3 spans 16 residues. Germline CDR1 is LGHNA and CDR2 is YNFKEQ. DNA of the CDR3: TGTGCCAGCAGCCAAGATGGCAGTCGTGGGTCCTACGAGCAGTACTTC. Protein product: CASSQDGSRGSYEQYF.

This clone was picked up one time. The chain couples TRBV15 to TRBJ2-7; no definite D call. V was shortened by 0 bases and J by 0 bases, with 12 bases between the two germline ends. Germline V gene sequence: CDR1 LNHNV, CDR2 YYDKDF (reference sequence). The CDR3 totals 16 residues. The CDR3 protein is CATSRDLAESSYEQYF. The DNA for the CDR3 is TGTGCCACCAGCAGAGATCTGGCGGAGAGCTCCTACGAGCAGTACTTC.

V gene TRBV7-2 combines with J gene TRBJ2-1; D uncertain. Germline V gene lookup returns CDR1 SGHTA and CDR2 FQGNSA. There are 14 residues in the CDR3. Trimming cost V 7 bases and J 7 bases, with 17 bases left between them. The CDR3 DNA reads as TGTGCCAGCACCACCTACACCTCGACAAATGAGCAGTTCTTC. Its protein is CASTTYTSTNEQFF.

V gene TRBV28 combines with J gene TRBJ2-7; D possibly corresponds to TRBD1 (5 bases). The V end was cut by 6 bases, the J end by 6 bases, with 15 bases between. Germline V gene data show CDR1 as MDHEN and CDR2 as SYDVKM. There are 13 residues in the CDR3. CDR3 in DNA: TGTGCCAGCAGGGCCAGGGTGAAAGGCGAGCAGTACTTC. Translating it yields CASRARVKGEQYF.

V and J are TRBV29-1 and TRBJ2-5, with TRBD2 identical over 15 bases. This CDR3 has 18 amino acids. With V trimmed by 3 bases and J by 3 bases, 11 bases remained unmatched. The germline CDR1 and CDR2 sequences are SQVTM and ANQGSEA. CDR3 loop: CSVDIGTSGRRLEETQYF. CDR3 coding DNA: TGCAGCGTTGATATCGGGACTAGCGGGAGGCGTCTGGAAGAGACCCAGTACTTC.

The chain has TRBV21-1 and TRBJ1-6. TRBV21-1 is a listed pseudogene. This CDR3 is built from 14 residues. CDR3 loop: CASSKERPHSPLHF. CDR3 in DNA: TGTGCCAGCAGCAAAGAGAGGCCTCATTCACCCCTCCACTTT.